This is a list of T cell receptor beta chains from one sample in a study of blood T cell repertoires in COVID-19. Generated by immunoSEQ multiplex PCR, the TCRdb table keeps only in-frame clones and is missing some. Altogether approximately 300,000 clones are present, about 89% being singletons, with the ten largest covering around 0.8%. The sample comprised peripheral blood. The receptors shown here come from a young man with acute or convalescent COVID-19. Both conserved end residues are part of each CDR3. A D gene is named only where the DNA matches it firmly.

TRBV6-2/TRBV6-3,TRBD2,TRBJ2-2,CASSYGGGGAGGELFF
TRBV2,-,TRBJ2-3,CASTRFQRGDTQYF
TRBV7-8,TRBD2,TRBJ2-3,CASSFWGGGKDTQYF
TRBV18,-,TRBJ1-1,CASSPGAGIVSTEAFF
TRBV6-5,TRBD2,TRBJ2-2,CASGSSGVAGELFF
TRBV25-1,TRBD1,TRBJ1-5,CASSGQGFNQPQHF
TRBV19,-,TRBJ2-7,CASKRTSRSSYEQYF
TRBV5-1,-,TRBJ2-5,CASSLLGGPIVQETQYF
TRBV6-5,-,TRBJ1-3,CASSRQSTSGNTIYF
TRBV3-1/TRBV3-2,-,TRBJ1-2,CASSQRQGYGYTF
TRBV19,-,TRBJ1-1,CASQDPAMNTEAFF
TRBV7-8,-,TRBJ1-5,CASSLTFNQPQHF
TRBV14,-,TRBJ2-3,CASSQSQGLGTQYF
TRBV2,TRBD1,TRBJ2-7,CAMRQGGSYEQYF
TRBV30,-,TRBJ1-5,CAWSGGPTGNQPQHF
TRBV11-3,-,TRBJ1-2,CASLYHPDYGYTF